This T cell receptor (beta chain) was identified in a study of blood T cell repertoires in COVID-19 (dated by TCRdb to 2018 to 2020). For the wider study: Samples covering the acute and convalescent phases of COVID-19 were provided by collaborators in the United States, Italy and Spain. The material from the prospective study consisted of cDNA or gDNA derived from T cells, B-cell-depleted T cells, or PBMCs. Deeply sampled blood TCRbeta repertoires from subjects exposed to, actively infected with, or recovered from COVID-19 were included in the dataset. The repertoires were made available in a free public database intended to serve as a resource for research on the immune response to SARS-CoV-2. Samples came from the ongoing ImmuneRACE study (first 160 participants) plus 1,254 subjects from 6 global collaborators. The sample metadata nearly always contained a de-identified subject ID, COVID-19 status, age in years and sex. Where available, HLA class I and class II types were taken from metadata supplied by the sample provider and were not determined by assay-based typing. The paper as a whole reports these results and caveats: The quantity of clinical and demographic metadata differed by source and by participant and was supplied without curation.

With respect to this clone: No antigen is known for it. Nothing much larger sits one base from this clone, and base qualities are not available.

V loses 5 bases, J loses 9 bases, and the germline ends lie 11 bases apart. According to the germline V gene, CDR1 reads MDHEN and CDR2 reads SYDVKM. From the cysteine up to the phenylalanine, the CDR3 has a length of 12 residues. Left in the record is the CDR3 DNA by itself, 36 bases read in frame from the first base. Collaborating institutions collected whole blood in K2EDTA tubes following their own protocols. For TCRbeta analysis, collaborators shipped samples as frozen whole blood, isolated PBMCs, or DNA extracted from either of those sample types. TCRbeta CDR3 regions were amplified from genomic DNA by means of the immunoSEQ Assay, a bias-controlled multiplex PCR. Per the authors' processing: The number of nucleated cells in each sample was estimated from the amplification of reference gene primers within the assay. To quantify the absolute abundance of each unique TCRbeta CDR3 rearrangement, sequence reads were collapsed and filtered. Productive Simpson clonality was computed per sample as the square root of Simpson's diversity index over productive rearrangements. The clones in this table, taken by TCRdb from immuneACCESS, are in-frame only. Not every clone is retained; where verified, under half of the shortfall comes from an unresolved V gene, and the cause of the rest is unknown. D and trimming were read from the DNA, whereas the V and J calls and clone size are those reported in that table. For this sample there are 100,000 to 150,000 clones; around four fifths appear just once. Approximately 25% of the sample goes to the ten largest clones.

Sequencing was performed on peripheral blood. The sequence was collected from a human donor in a cohort sampled during active COVID-19. In this chain, TRBV28 is recombined with TRBJ1-5, with the D segment identity uncertain. The DNA sequence is given as TGTGCCAGCAGTAGCCTTTTGCTGCCCCAGCATTTT. It specifies CASSSLLLPQHF.